Listed here is a single T cell receptor (beta chain). Assay: immunoSEQ multiplex PCR; the TCRdb copy retains only in-frame clones and omits some. The table shows around 2,000,000 clones, with approximately 95% occurring only once. This entry belongs to a study of shared clonotypes between healthy human individuals. On the study more broadly: The people who gave samples were a couple of women and three men aged 18 to 49.

This CDR3 region has 18 residues. Per the germline V gene, CDR1 is SGHRS and CDR2 is YFSETQ. Trimming removed 3 bases from V and 4 bases from J, with 20 bases in between. Only CD45RO-negative cells positively selected for CCR7 counted as naive CD8 cells, so terminally differentiated effector memory CD45RA+ cells were excluded. All of the donors resided in Nashville, Tennessee, and each was a Caucasian adult. The TCR comes from a man aged 18 to 29 in good health. Material: naive CD8+ T cells sorted from blood. This sequence joins TRBV5-1 and TRBJ2-6, with D maybe TRBD1 (6 bases). CDR3 amino acids: CASSWPRDTTAGANVLTF. CDR3 nucleotide sequence: TGCGCCAGCAGCTGGCCCCGGGACACAACCGCCGGGGCCAACGTCCTGACTTTC.